Below, 8 T cell receptor beta chains from the same sample are listed, as sequenced in a study of T-cell reconstitution after alpha-beta-depleted transplantation in children. Unique molecular identifiers were used to barcode this TCRbeta library. A single record per CDR3 protein comes from TCRdb applying MiXCR to the PCR reads. Of about 980,000 distinct CDR3 sequences listed, 25% to 30% are singletons. Sample: PBMCs, mostly from graft donor cells, taken 360 days after TCRalphabeta/CD19-depleted stem cell transplant. These receptors were taken from a boy under three years old who had a stem cell transplant for SCID, so the T cells may come from the graft donor.

V gene TRBV7-9 combines with J gene TRBJ1-1; perhaps TRBD1 as D (6 bases). CDR1 SEHNR and CDR2 FQNEAQ come from the germline V gene (reference sequence). The CDR3 is made up of 15 amino acids. Trimming shortened V by 4 bases and J by 0 bases, and 12 bases separated the two germline ends. CDR3: CASSSWDTMNTEAFF. The DNA of the CDR3 is TGTGCCAGCAGCTCGTGGGACACGATGAACACTGAAGCTTTCTTT.

This chain uses TRBV6-1 with TRBJ2-1; D is perhaps TRBD1 (5 bases). Germline V gene data show CDR1 as MNHNS and CDR2 as SASEGT. This CDR3 is built from 14 residues. V was trimmed by 6 bases and J by 3 bases, leaving 12 bases between them. The CDR3 DNA reads as TGTGCCAGCAGGGGCGGCAGGGACTACAATGAGCAGTTCTTC. This encodes CASRGGRDYNEQFF.

This clonotype was detected only a few times. V and J are TRBV5-1 and TRBJ1-2; D gene unclear. Trimming shortened V by 0 bases and J by 7 bases, and 16 bases separated the two germline ends. Germline V CDR1 and CDR2: SGHRS, YFSETQ. This CDR3 contains 15 residues. The CDR3 here is CASSLVLGRSAGYTF. The CDR3 region has the DNA TGCGCCAGCAGCTTGGTCCTCGGCAGGTCGGCTGGCTACACCTTC.

The rearrangement joins TRBV20-1 to TRBJ2-5; D gene ambiguous. This CDR3 has 11 amino acids. V was clipped by 5 bases and J by 1 base, with 5 bases between them. CDR1 DFQATT and CDR2 SNEGSKA come from the germline V gene (reference sequence). The CDR3 loop is CSAESQETQYF. CDR3 nucleotides: TGCAGTGCTGAGAGCCAAGAGACCCAGTACTTC.

This clonotype was recorded a few times. The rearrangement joins TRBV20-1 to TRBJ2-1, with D possibly matching TRBD2 (6 bases). The CDR3 covers 14 residues. V shed 5 bases and J shed 3 bases, with 14 bases lying between them. Germline CDR1 reads DFQATT; CDR2 reads SNEGSKA (reference sequence). This CDR3 is CSAARPDYYNEQFF. DNA for the CDR3: TGCAGTGCTGCTCGTCCGGACTACTACAATGAGCAGTTCTTC.

This clonotype was counted a few times. The chain recombines TRBV20-1 with TRBJ2-4; D perhaps matches TRBD2 (5 bases). Germline values: CDR1 DFQATT, CDR2 SNEGSKA (reference sequence). CDR3 length equals 18 residues. V lost 1 base and J lost 2, with 21 bases in between. The CDR3 loop reads CSARGVNQRSGSKNIQYF. CDR3 in DNA: TGCAGTGCTAGAGGGGTTAACCAGAGATCGGGGTCCAAAAACATTCAGTACTTC.

A single count supports this clonotype. This sequence joins TRBV29-1 and TRBJ2-2; TRBD2 agrees at 10 bases. The ends lost 6 bases at V and 2 bases at J; junction bases unmatched: 12. Germline lookup yields CDR1 SQVTM and CDR2 ANQGSEA. CDR3 size: 17 residues. The CDR3 loop is CSVPRPSGGLNTGELFF. The CDR3, as DNA: TGCAGCGTCCCACGACCTAGCGGGGGCCTAAACACCGGGGAGCTGTTTTTT.

This clonotype was counted ten times or more. This chain connects TRBV4-1 to TRBJ2-5; D gene unclear. The ends were cut back, 1 base at V and 0 bases at J, with 18 bases in the middle. Germline-derived CDR1 and CDR2 are MGHRA and YSYEKL. CDR3 size: 18 residues. CDR3 in amino acids: CASSQASDSFLDQETQYF. The CDR3 DNA sequence: TGCGCCAGCAGCCAAGCAAGCGATTCGTTTTTGGACCAAGAGACCCAGTACTTC.